This T cell receptor beta chain was recorded in a study of HIV-infected patients and healthy controls. CDR1 and CDR2 from the germline V gene are SGHRS and YFSETQ. The CDR3 contains 15 residues. V was trimmed by 10 bases and J by 6 bases, leaving 23 bases between them. TCRdb analysed the 5' RACE reads with MiXCR anew, one entry per CDR3 protein. The sample includes about 67,000 distinct CDR3 sequences, 16% seen only once; the top ten take under 6.5%. This clonotype was detected ten times or more. The chain couples TRBV5-1 to TRBJ2-1; perhaps TRBD2 as D (5 bases). The receptor comes from a human donor in good health. The source material was CD4+ T cells from blood. The CDR3 bases are TGCGCCGCTTCCAAGGGAGAGGGTGTACCCAATGAGCAGTTCTTC. This translates into CAASKGEGVPNEQFF.